The 18 T cell receptor beta chains presented below share a single source sample, sequenced in a study of vaccination and CD4 T cells after COVID-19. Noted time point: late sampling 161 to 241 days after vaccination in three convalescent patients. Treatment in this sample: 10-day PBMC culture with coronavirus spike peptide pools or control peptides (ViraFEST assay). These receptors have no known antigen. Sequenced with the Oncomine TCR Beta short-read assay was DNA taken from cultured CD4+ T cells. Each CDR3 protein gets one entry after TCRdb re-called the PCR reads with MiXCR. The table has 20,000 to 25,000 distinct CDR3 sequences, roughly two fifths seen once; the top ten hold around 5.2%. The specimen was CD4+ T cells from blood, cultured in vitro, collected about 7 months after SARS-CoV-2 vaccination. The receptors come from a human donor who had recovered from COVID-19.

This clonotype has a handful of counts. This rearrangement joins TRBV7-9 to TRBJ1-1, with D possibly TRBD1 on 6 matching bases. The V end was cut by 1 base, the J end by 3 bases, with 12 bases between. The germline V gene has CDR1 SEHNR and CDR2 FQNEAQ (reference sequence). The CDR3 has 15 residues. The CDR3: CASSLGTQGYTEAFF. CDR3 bases: TGTGCCAGCAGCTTAGGGACGCAGGGGTACACTGAAGCTTTCTTT.

This clonotype was seen a handful of times. The CDR3 loop is CSASPSGRGTDTQYF. Here the CDR3 DNA reads TGCAGTGCATCGCCTAGCGGGAGGGGGACAGATACGCAGTATTTT. This rearrangement joins TRBV20-1 to TRBJ2-3, with TRBD2 matching over 12 bases. This CDR3 has 15 amino acids. Trimming removed 6 bases from V and 3 bases from J; junction bases left unmatched: 7. Germline V gives CDR1 DFQATT, CDR2 SNEGSKA (reference sequence).

This clonotype has more than one count but fewer than ten. The chain couples TRBV4-1 to TRBJ2-3; weak D call: TRBD2 (5 bases). Germline-derived CDR1 and CDR2 are MGHRA and YSYEKL. This CDR3 region has 14 residues. Trimming took 0 bases from V and 4 from J, leaving 8 bases between them. CDR3: CASSQERDPDTQYF. The CDR3 DNA follows: TGCGCCAGCAGCCAAGAGAGGGATCCAGATACGCAGTATTTT.

This clonotype was found a few times. V gene TRBV15 combines with J gene TRBJ2-7, with TRBD2 matching over 8 bases. Germline CDR1 is LNHNV and CDR2 is YYDKDF (reference sequence). V was clipped by 5 bases and J by 5 bases; unmatched bases: 8. This CDR3 is built from 14 residues. Here the CDR3 DNA reads TGTGCCACCAGCGCGACTAGCGTCGGCCACGAGCAGTACTTC. It codes for CATSATSVGHEQYF.

The chain combines TRBV20-1 with TRBJ2-5; D could derive from TRBD1 or TRBD2 (5 bases each). The V and J ends lost 6 bases and 5 bases respectively, with 13 bases between them. There are 12 residues in the CDR3. Germline V gives CDR1 DFQATT, CDR2 SNEGSKA (reference sequence). The DNA for the CDR3 is TGCAGTGCCCTCCGGGGCGGGGAGACCCAGTACTTC. This codes for CSALRGGETQYF.

CDR3 sequence: CASRGPRGTSGRDEQFF. CDR3 bases: TGTGCCAGCCGAGGCCCTAGGGGGACTAGCGGGAGGGATGAGCAGTTCTTC. The rearrangement links TRBV6-1 to TRBJ2-1, with 16 bases that match TRBD2. With V trimmed by 8 bases and J by 8 bases, 12 bases remained unmatched. CDR3 size: 17 residues. From germline, CDR1 is MNHNS and CDR2 SASEGT.

The chain recombines TRBV28 with TRBJ2-7; D may be TRBD2 (5 bases). Trimming removed 3 bases from V and 5 bases from J, with 11 bases in between. CDR3 length equals 13 residues. Germline V gene data show CDR1 as MDHEN and CDR2 as SYDVKM. The CDR3 DNA sequence: TGTGCCAGCAGTTTGTTCTGGGAGCACGAGCAGTACTTC. It translates to CASSLFWEHEQYF.

This clonotype was found a few times. The chain is built from TRBV20-1 and TRBJ2-3; TRBD2 agrees at 8 bases. Germline V gene lookup returns CDR1 DFQATT and CDR2 SNEGSKA (reference sequence). This CDR3 spans 16 amino acids. Unmatched junction bases numbered 11, after V lost 6 bases and J lost 0 bases. The CDR3 loop reads CSAIGLAAHSTDTQYF. The CDR3 bases are TGCAGTGCGATCGGACTAGCTGCTCATAGCACAGATACGCAGTATTTT.

This chain joins TRBV7-3 and TRBJ2-3; TRBD2 matches at 8 bases. Germline V gives CDR1 SGHTA, CDR2 FQGTGA. The CDR3 contains 16 residues. V lost 2 bases, J lost 1 base, and 5 bases stayed unmatched. Here the CDR3 reads CASSLVAGGRTDTQYF. As DNA, the CDR3 is TGTGCCAGCAGCTTAGTCGCGGGAGGCCGCACAGATACGCAGTATTTT. Full variable domain (rest looked up from reference TRBV7-3 and TRBJ2-3): GAGVSQTPSNKVTEKGKYVELRCDPISGHTALYWYRQSLGQGPEFLIYFQGTGAADDSGLPNDRFFAVRPEGSVSTLKIQRTERGDSAVYLCASSLVAGGRTDTQYFGPGTRLTVL.

This clonotype was observed a few times. This rearrangement joins TRBV27 to TRBJ1-5; D uncertain. Trimming took 5 bases from V and 6 from J, leaving 8 bases between them. Germline loops: CDR1 MNHEY, CDR2 SMNVEV (reference sequence). This CDR3 has 12 residues. Here the CDR3 reads CASSPSGQPQHF. As DNA, the CDR3 is TGTGCCAGCAGTCCTTCAGGTCAGCCCCAGCATTTT.

This clonotype was seen a handful of times. V usage is TRBV20-1 and J usage is TRBJ1-2; D not certain. Looked up from germline, CDR1 is DFQATT and CDR2 is SNEGSKA (reference sequence). CDR3 length equals 15 residues. V lost 0 bases to trimming and J lost 2 bases, with 13 bases between them. CDR3 region: CSARDLLLHNYGYTF. The CDR3, as DNA: TGCAGTGCTAGAGATCTGCTACTCCACAACTATGGCTACACCTTC.

V gene TRBV10-3 combines with J gene TRBJ2-3; tentatively, D is TRBD1 or TRBD2 (7 bases each). The germline CDR1 and CDR2 sequences are ENHRY and SYGVKD. V was shortened by 4 bases and J by 3 bases, with 17 bases between the two germline ends. The CDR3 contains 16 residues. CDR3 residues: CAISGPGGARTDTQYF. In nucleotides, the CDR3 is TGTGCCATCAGTGGGCCAGGGGGGGCAAGGACAGATACGCAGTATTTT.

The J gene is TRBJ2-3, the V gene TRBV29-1; maybe TRBD1 (5 bases). CDR1 and CDR2 from the germline V gene are SQVTM and ANQGSEA. Trimming pared 7 bases from V and 2 bases from J, leaving 10 bases between. The CDR3 is made up of 12 amino acids. CDR3 coding DNA: TGCAGCGAACGACAGACCACAGATACGCAGTATTTT. This codes for CSERQTTDTQYF.

CDR3 amino acids: CSARDPSGRRLAVGNEQFF. The CDR3 bases are TGCAGTGCTAGAGATCCTAGCGGAAGGAGGCTCGCGGTTGGCAATGAGCAGTTCTTC. V is TRBV20-1 and J is TRBJ2-1; TRBD2 aligns across 7 bases. CDR1 is DFQATT, CDR2 SNEGSKA, per germline (reference sequence). The CDR3 sequence is 19 residues long. Losses at the gene ends were 0 bases for V and 6 bases for J; bases not matched to a gene: 20.

The chain joins TRBV19 to TRBJ2-5, with D perhaps TRBD1 or TRBD2 (5 bases each). Trimming pared 6 bases from V and 2 bases from J, leaving 16 bases between. The CDR3 sequence is 15 residues long. CDR1 LNHDA and CDR2 SQIVND come from the germline V gene (reference sequence). DNA of the CDR3: TGTGCCAGTAGGTTCCGGGACGCCAATCAAGAGACCCAGTACTTC. It codes for CASRFRDANQETQYF.

The chain carries TRBV6-5 and TRBJ2-3; no definite D call. The CDR3 is made up of 14 amino acids. Germline V lookup: CDR1 MNHEY, CDR2 SVGAGI. V dropped 6 bases and J dropped 10 bases, with 20 bases sitting between them. The CDR3 DNA reads as TGTGCCAGCAGCTACAACCGGCCCCCCCATCCGCAGTATTTT. It is translated as CASSYNRPPHPQYF.

The chain couples TRBV19 to TRBJ2-6; 9 nucleotides align to TRBD1. This CDR3 region has 18 residues. Looked up from germline, CDR1 is LNHDA and CDR2 is SQIVND (reference sequence). The ends lost 3 bases at V and 2 bases at J; junction bases unmatched: 8. The CDR3 DNA follows: TGTGCCAGTAGTATTGGGGGACAGGGACTCCCTGGGGCCAACGTCCTGACTTTC. It specifies CASSIGGQGLPGANVLTF.

CDR3 coding DNA: TGTGCCATCACCGACCAGGGCGACTATGGCTACACCTTC. It yields the protein CAITDQGDYGYTF. The V and J genes are TRBV10-3 and TRBJ1-2, with D possibly being TRBD1 (5 bases). V was trimmed by 7 bases and J by 3 bases, leaving 12 bases between them. This CDR3 region has 13 residues. The germline V gene has CDR1 ENHRY and CDR2 SYGVKD.